This T cell receptor (beta chain) comes out of a study of blood T cells in healthy people across ages. Notes on the study in general: Nothing was known about donor CMV status, and this possibly confounded expanded clonotype changes. Higher diversity and more naive CD4+ cells were features of long-lived donors, compared to aged donors.

With each sample, at least 6 micrograms of total RNA were extracted. Of note for this clonotype: Its target is not known.

A sample-barcoded 5' primer and a J-beta primer mix were used in a second PCR of roughly 7 to 11 cycles. Through a template-switch adaptor with 12 random nucleotides, each cDNA molecule received a tag. Via MiXCR, TCRdb re-called the 5' RACE reads, giving one row per CDR3 protein. The data contain around 780,000 distinct CDR3 sequences, about 56% of them singletons. This CDR3 spans 13 amino acids. The V end was cut by 6 bases, the J end by 6 bases, with 13 bases between. The germline gives CDR1 MRHNA, CDR2 SNTAGT. The sequence was obtained from a man aged 40-49 years in good health. Input material: blood. The chain links TRBV6-4 to TRBJ2-3; D not certain. CDR3 sequence reads: CASSDHIRDTQYF. As DNA, the CDR3 is TGTGCCAGCAGCGACCATATCCGGGATACGCAGTATTTT.